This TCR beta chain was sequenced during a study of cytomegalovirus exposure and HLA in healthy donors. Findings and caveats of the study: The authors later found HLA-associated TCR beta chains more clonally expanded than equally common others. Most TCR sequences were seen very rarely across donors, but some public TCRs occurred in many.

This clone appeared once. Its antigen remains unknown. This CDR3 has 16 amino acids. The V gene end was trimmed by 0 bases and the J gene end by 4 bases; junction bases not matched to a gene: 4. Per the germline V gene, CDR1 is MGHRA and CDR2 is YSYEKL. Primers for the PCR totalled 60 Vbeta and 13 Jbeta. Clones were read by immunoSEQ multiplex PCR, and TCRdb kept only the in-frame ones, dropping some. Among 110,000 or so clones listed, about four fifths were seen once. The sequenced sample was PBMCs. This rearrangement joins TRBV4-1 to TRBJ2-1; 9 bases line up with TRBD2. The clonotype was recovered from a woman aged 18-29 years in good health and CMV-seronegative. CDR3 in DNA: TGCGCCAGCAGCCAAGAGAATAGCGGGAGTTACAATGAGCAGTTCTTC. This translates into CASSQENSGSYNEQFF.